The 4 T cell receptor beta chains below were found in one sample sequenced in a study of CD8 T cells in Susac syndrome. It was with random hexamers that about 0.45 to 1 ug RNA was reverse transcribed. From the immunoSEQ multiplex PCR reads, TCRdb called clonotypes with MiXCR, one entry per CDR3 protein. Here the sample spans under 95,000 distinct CDR3 sequences, 95% being singletons. The specimen was CD8+ T cells from PBMCs. The receptors originated from a human donor with Susac syndrome.

The chain carries TRBV29-1 and TRBJ1-2; TRBD1 aligns across 7 bases. CDR1 is SQVTM and CDR2 is ANQGSEA in the germline V gene. This CDR3 region has 12 residues. The V and J ends lost 7 bases and 0 bases, in that order; junction bases with no gene match: 2. In nucleotides, the CDR3 is TGCAGCGGGGGGACAGCTAACTATGGCTACACCTTC. Amino acids: CSGGTANYGYTF.

This chain uses TRBV9 with TRBJ2-3; D tentatively fits TRBD1 or TRBD2 (5 bases each). Germline V lookup: CDR1 SGDLS, CDR2 YYNGEE. The CDR3 is 13 amino acids. Trimming stripped 3 bases from V and 1 base from J, with 6 bases between. The CDR3 nucleotides read TGTGCCAGCAGCGCGGGACGCACAGATACGCAGTATTTT. This sequence encodes CASSAGRTDTQYF.

This sequence joins TRBV4-1 and TRBJ2-1; possibly TRBD1 for D (6 bases). The CDR3 runs 13 residues. The V and J ends lost 2 bases and 10 bases respectively, with 12 bases between them. Germline V CDR1 and CDR2: MGHRA, YSYEKL. The CDR3 loop reads CASSQTLDREQFF. The DNA for the CDR3 is TGCGCCAGCAGCCAAACTTTAGACAGGGAGCAGTTCTTC.

CDR3 region: CASSLGSSGTEAFF. The DNA of the CDR3 is TGTGCCAGCAGTTTAGGATCCTCCGGCACTGAAGCTTTCTTT. The V gene is TRBV12-3 or TRBV12-4, the J gene TRBJ1-1; no clear D gene. The CDR3 runs to 14 residues. Trimming pared 1 base from V and 4 bases from J, leaving 10 bases between.